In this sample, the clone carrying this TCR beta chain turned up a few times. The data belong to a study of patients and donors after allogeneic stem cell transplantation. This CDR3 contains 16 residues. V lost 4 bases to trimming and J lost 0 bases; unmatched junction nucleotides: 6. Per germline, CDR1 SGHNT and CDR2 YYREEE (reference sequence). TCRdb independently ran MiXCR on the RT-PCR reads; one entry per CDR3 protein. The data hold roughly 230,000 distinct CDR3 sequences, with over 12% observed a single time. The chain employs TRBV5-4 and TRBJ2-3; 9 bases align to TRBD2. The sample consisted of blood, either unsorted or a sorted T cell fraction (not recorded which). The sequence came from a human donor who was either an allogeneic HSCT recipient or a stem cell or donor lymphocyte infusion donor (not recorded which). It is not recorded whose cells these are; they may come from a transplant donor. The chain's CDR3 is CASSLGTSPSTDTQYF. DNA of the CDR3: TGTGCCAGCAGCCTCGGGACTAGCCCCAGCACAGATACGCAGTATTTT.